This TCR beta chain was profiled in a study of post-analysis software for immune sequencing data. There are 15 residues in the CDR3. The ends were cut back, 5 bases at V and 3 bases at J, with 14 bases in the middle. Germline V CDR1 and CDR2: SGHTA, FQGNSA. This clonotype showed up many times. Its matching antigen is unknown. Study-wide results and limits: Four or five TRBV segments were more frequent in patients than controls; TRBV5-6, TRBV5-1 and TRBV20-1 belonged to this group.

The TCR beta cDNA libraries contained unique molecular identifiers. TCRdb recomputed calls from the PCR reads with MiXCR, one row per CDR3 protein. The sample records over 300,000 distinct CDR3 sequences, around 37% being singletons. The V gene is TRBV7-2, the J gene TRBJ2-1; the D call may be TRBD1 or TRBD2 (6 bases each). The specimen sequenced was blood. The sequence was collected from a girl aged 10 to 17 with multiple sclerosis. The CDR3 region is CASSPLGGNYNEQFF. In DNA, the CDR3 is TGTGCCAGCAGCCCCCTCGGGGGCAACTACAATGAGCAGTTCTTC.